A single sample gave rise to the 24 T cell receptor beta chains below, sequenced in a study of T cell responses to AZD1222 COVID-19 vaccine. Some clones are missing from TCRdb's copy, which holds only in-frame ones; the method was immunoSEQ multiplex PCR. In the table there are some 100,000 clones, approximately 92% of which are singletons. This sample comprised peripheral blood, obtained 28 days after the second AZD1222 dose. The receptors shown here come from an adult who received the AZD1222 COVID-19 vaccine.

This chain links TRBV27 with TRBJ1-4; the D gene is possibly TRBD1 (5 bases). Germline assignment: CDR1 MNHEY and CDR2 SMNVEV (reference sequence). The CDR3 covers 14 residues. V was shortened by 5 bases and J by 0 bases, with 7 bases between the two germline ends. CDR3 coding DNA: TGTGCCAGCAGTGACAGAACAACTAATGAAAAACTGTTTTTT. This encodes CASSDRTTNEKLFF.

This chain connects TRBV7-3 to TRBJ1-2; D is undetermined. Germline V lookup: CDR1 SGHTA, CDR2 FQGTGA. The CDR3 spans 14 residues. V shed 4 bases and J shed 4 bases, with 13 bases lying between them. Here the CDR3 reads CASSSEPGTYGYTF. Written as DNA, the CDR3 is TGTGCCAGCAGCTCCGAGCCAGGAACCTATGGCTACACCTTC. Complete variable domain (other parts from reference TRBV7-3 and TRBJ1-2): GAGVSQTPSNKVTEKGKYVELRCDPISGHTALYWYRQSLGQGPEFLIYFQGTGAADDSGLPNDRFFAVRPEGSVSTLKIQRTERGDSAVYLCASSSEPGTYGYTFGSGTRLTVV.

The genes are TRBV5-1 and TRBJ2-6; unclear D gene. CDR3 length: 13 amino acids. Germline assignment: CDR1 SGHRS and CDR2 YFSETQ. V gave up 6 bases and J gave up 3 bases, with 7 bases separating them. The CDR3 protein is CASTTLGANVLTF. The CDR3 nucleotides are TGCGCCAGCACCACACTTGGGGCCAACGTCCTGACTTTC.

The chain combines TRBV2 with TRBJ1-5; D not certain. The CDR3 totals 16 residues. Germline V gene sequence: CDR1 SNHLY, CDR2 FYNNEI. Trimming cost V 5 bases and J 7 bases, with 21 bases left between them. The DNA of the CDR3 is TGTGCCAGCAGTCCACTGACCGGCCTGGAGGTACAGCCCCAGCATTTT. Protein product: CASSPLTGLEVQPQHF. Supplemented by reference TRBV2 and TRBJ1-5, the full variable domain reads EPEVTQTPSHQVTQMGQEVILRCVPISNHLYFYWYRQILGQKVEFLVSFYNNEISEKSEIFDDQFSVERPDGSNFTLKIRSTKLEDSAMYFCASSPLTGLEVQPQHFGDGTRLSIL.

The rearrangement links TRBV28 to TRBJ1-2; 7 positions agree with TRBD1. This CDR3 spans 15 amino acids. Germline V gene lookup returns CDR1 MDHEN and CDR2 SYDVKM. Trimming cost V 8 bases and J 8 bases; bases outside gene matches: 17. CDR3 sequence (DNA): TGTGCCAGCCAGTTCCCCTCGACAGGGCTTCTAGGCTACACCTTC. Amino acid sequence: CASQFPSTGLLGYTF.

The V call is TRBV7-3, the J call TRBJ2-1; D possibly matches TRBD1 or TRBD2 (5 bases each). The CDR3 sequence is 13 residues long. Per germline, CDR1 SGHTA and CDR2 FQGTGA. The ends were cut back, 5 bases at V and 6 bases at J, with 11 bases in the middle. The CDR3 sequence: CASSTGRRNEQFF. The CDR3 bases are TGTGCCAGCAGCACGGGACGTCGCAATGAGCAGTTCTTC. Filled out from reference TRBV7-3 and TRBJ2-1, the complete variable domain reads GAGVSQTPSNKVTEKGKYVELRCDPISGHTALYWYRQSLGQGPEFLIYFQGTGAADDSGLPNDRFFAVRPEGSVSTLKIQRTERGDSAVYLCASSTGRRNEQFFGPGTRLTVL.

The chain couples TRBV6-6 to TRBJ2-2; D remains ambiguous. This CDR3 has 15 amino acids. The germline V and J ends were trimmed by 6 bases and 3 bases, with 14 bases remaining between them. The germline gives CDR1 MNHNY, CDR2 SVGAGI (reference sequence). The CDR3 DNA is TGTGCCAGCAGGCCCATGGATTTGTACACCGGGGAGCTGTTTTTT. This encodes CASRPMDLYTGELFF.

The chain is built from TRBV5-4 and TRBJ1-2; D unclear. Germline CDR1 is SGHNT and CDR2 is YYREEE (reference sequence). Trimming shortened V by 2 bases and J by 0 bases, and 11 bases separated the two germline ends. This CDR3 spans 15 amino acids. CDR3 sequence reads: CASSLGGQANYGYTF. The DNA for the CDR3 is TGTGCCAGCAGCTTAGGAGGGCAAGCTAACTATGGCTACACCTTC. Using reference TRBV5-4 and TRBJ1-2 for the parts outside the CDR3, the full variable domain is ETGVTQSPTHLIKTRGQQVTLRCSSQSGHNTVSWYQQALGQGPQFIFQYYREEENGRGNFPPRFSGLQFPNYSSELNVNALELDDSALYLCASSLGGQANYGYTFGSGTRLTVV.

DNA of the CDR3: TGCGCCAGCAGCTTGGCCGGGGATAGTAGCACAGATACGCAGTATTTT. It yields the protein CASSLAGDSSTDTQYF. This chain links TRBV5-1 with TRBJ2-3; the D gene is possibly TRBD2 (5 bases). The CDR3 is 16 amino acids. Deletions cut 0 bases from V and 0 bases from J, with 11 bases between. The germline V gene has CDR1 SGHRS and CDR2 YFSETQ. Full variable domain (remainder filled in from reference TRBV5-1 and TRBJ2-3): KAGVTQTPRYLIKTRGQQVTLSCSPISGHRSVSWYQQTPGQGLQFLFEYFSETQRNKGNFPGRFSGRQFSNSRSEMNVSTLELGDSALYLCASSLAGDSSTDTQYFGPGTRLTVL.

The chain joins TRBV19 to TRBJ1-6; D is unclear. Germline CDR1 LNHDA, CDR2 SQIVND (reference sequence). V was trimmed by 4 bases and J by 10 bases, leaving 8 bases between them. This CDR3 has 12 amino acids. The CDR3 region is CASSRTGSPLHF. As DNA, the CDR3 is TGTGCCAGTAGTAGGACCGGGTCACCCCTCCACTTT.

The rearrangement links TRBV11-2 to TRBJ1-4, with D uncertain. The V gene's germline CDR1 is SGHAT and CDR2 FQNNGV. The germline V and J ends were trimmed by 0 bases and 3 bases, with 5 bases remaining between them. The CDR3 sequence is 14 residues long. CDR3 in amino acids: CASSLDLANEKLFF. In DNA form, the CDR3 reads TGTGCCAGCAGCTTAGACTTAGCTAATGAAAAACTGTTTTTT.

This chain connects TRBV6-5 to TRBJ1-2; 7 positions agree with TRBD1. Germline CDR1 and CDR2: MNHEY and SVGAGI. V lost 4 bases, J lost 7 bases, and 9 bases stayed unmatched. This CDR3 spans 14 amino acids. CDR3 in amino acids: CASSSSDREGGYTF. CDR3 nucleotide sequence: TGTGCCAGCAGTTCCTCCGACAGGGAAGGTGGCTACACCTTC.

CDR3 protein: CASSHAGGHQPQHF. The DNA for the CDR3 is TGTGCCAGCAGTCACGCCGGGGGGCATCAGCCCCAGCATTTT. V is TRBV7-9 and J is TRBJ1-5; D perhaps matches TRBD1 (6 bases). Trimming removed 6 bases at V and 5 bases at J, with 14 bases between. Germline V gene sequence: CDR1 SEHNR, CDR2 FQNEAQ (reference sequence). The CDR3 has 14 residues.

This rearrangement joins TRBV11-3 to TRBJ2-2, with no clear D. Trimming took 0 bases from V and 8 from J, leaving 7 bases between them. CDR3 size: 13 residues. Per germline, CDR1 SGHNT and CDR2 YENEEA. The CDR3 sequence is CASSLEMSGELFF. The CDR3 DNA follows: TGTGCCAGCAGCTTAGAGATGAGTGGGGAGCTGTTTTTT.

V is TRBV10-3 and J is TRBJ1-1, with D possibly matching TRBD1 (5 bases). CDR3 size: 12 residues. CDR1 is ENHRY, CDR2 SYGVKD, per germline. Trimming cost V 4 bases and J 3 bases, with 6 bases left between them. CDR3 loop: CAISGGDTEAFF. CDR3 DNA sequence: TGTGCCATCAGTGGAGGGGACACTGAAGCTTTCTTT.

The gene calls are TRBV7-3 and TRBJ2-1; unclear D gene. V was shortened by 2 bases and J by 4 bases, with 12 bases between the two germline ends. CDR1 is SGHTA, CDR2 FQGTGA, per germline. The CDR3 has 15 amino acids. CDR3 sequence: CASSLGAVAYNEQFF. CDR3 nucleotides: TGTGCCAGCAGCTTAGGAGCAGTTGCTTACAATGAGCAGTTCTTC.

This clone was observed once. The chain joins TRBV12-5 to TRBJ1-5; the D is unclear. The CDR3 covers 19 residues. The germline CDR1 and CDR2 sequences are LGHNT and FRNRAP. V shed 0 bases and J shed 0 bases, with 18 bases lying between them. CDR3 region: CASGLVPQVPSGSNQPQHF. DNA for the CDR3: TGTGCTAGTGGTTTGGTACCCCAGGTTCCCTCAGGTAGCAATCAGCCCCAGCATTTT.

The rearrangement uses TRBV9 and TRBJ2-7, with TRBD2 matching over 13 bases. Germline trimming cut 0 bases from V and 3 bases from J; bases unmatched to any gene: 12. The CDR3 loop spans 19 amino acids. Germline CDR1 and CDR2: SGDLS and YYNGEE. CDR3 loop: CASSVDGGLAGRSGYEQYF. Here the CDR3 DNA reads TGTGCCAGCAGCGTAGACGGGGGACTAGCGGGGCGGTCGGGCTACGAGCAGTACTTC.

There are a few counts of this clone. V usage is TRBV30 and J usage is TRBJ1-2; 9 nucleotides agree with TRBD1. V was clipped by 4 bases and J by 3 bases; unmatched bases: 3. CDR3 length equals 13 residues. Germline values: CDR1 GTSNPN, CDR2 SVGIG (reference sequence). The CDR3: CAWNRGLDYGYTF. CDR3 DNA: TGTGCCTGGAACAGGGGGCTGGACTATGGCTACACCTTC.

The gene calls are TRBV19 and TRBJ1-5; no definite D call. This CDR3 has 16 residues. CDR1 LNHDA and CDR2 SQIVND come from the germline V gene (reference sequence). V gave up 3 bases and J gave up 0 bases, with 12 bases separating them. CDR3 region: CASSIAGVNSNQPQHF. The CDR3 DNA reads TGTGCCAGTAGTATCGCCGGGGTCAATAGCAATCAGCCCCAGCATTTT.

The J gene is TRBJ1-6, the V gene TRBV15, with D maybe TRBD1 (6 bases). Germline CDR1 reads LNHNV; CDR2 reads YYDKDF (reference sequence). The CDR3 is 16 amino acids. Deletions cut 0 bases from V and 10 bases from J, with 16 bases between. CDR3 in amino acids: CATSRDGGQGRSPLHF. The CDR3 bases are TGTGCCACCAGCAGAGATGGGGGGCAGGGGAGATCACCCCTCCACTTT.

The chain links TRBV3-1 (or the pseudogene TRBV3-2) to TRBJ2-2; D is perhaps TRBD1 or TRBD2 (5 bases each). This CDR3 spans 16 amino acids. V gave up 1 base and J gave up 5 bases, with 14 bases separating them. CDR1 and CDR2 from the germline V gene are LGHDT and YNNKEL (reference sequence). The CDR3 DNA reads TGTGCCAGCAGCCAAGCGGGATTACAGGCGACCGGGGAGCTGTTTTTT. It specifies CASSQAGLQATGELFF.

The chain uses TRBV19 and TRBJ2-1; 8 bases agree with TRBD1. This CDR3 is built from 13 residues. The trim removed 5 bases at V and 6 bases at J, leaving 3 bases unmatched. Per the germline V gene, CDR1 is LNHDA and CDR2 is SQIVND (reference sequence). CDR3 in amino acids: CASSRTGGNEQFF. CDR3 DNA sequence: TGTGCCAGTAGTCGTACAGGGGGCAATGAGCAGTTCTTC.

J is TRBJ1-1 and V is TRBV19; TRBD1 agrees at 7 bases. The CDR3 spans 14 residues. CDR1 LNHDA and CDR2 SQIVND come from the germline V gene (reference sequence). The V gene end was trimmed by 5 bases and the J gene end by 5 bases; junction bases not matched to a gene: 8. Here the CDR3 DNA reads TGTGCCAGTAGTGTGACAGGGTTGCCGACTGAAGCTTTCTTT. Its translation: CASSVTGLPTEAFF.